The 22 T cell receptor beta chains below come from one sample, sequenced in a study of cytotoxic CD8 clonotypes in ibrutinib-treated CLL. TCRdb keeps only in-frame clones here, not all; method: immunoSEQ multiplex PCR. This table has approximately 150,000 clones, 70% to 85% appearing once. Source: PBMCs, taken after 12 months of ibrutinib treatment. The receptors originated from a human donor with chronic lymphocytic leukemia.

The genes are TRBV9 and TRBJ1-2; tentative D call: TRBD1 (6 bases). There are 15 residues in the CDR3. Germline CDR1 and CDR2: SGDLS and YYNGEE. V was shortened by 4 bases and J by 4 bases, with 17 bases between the two germline ends. The CDR3, as DNA: TGTGCCAGCAGCCCAGGGGAGTCCGGGATCTATGGCTACACCTTC. Its protein product is CASSPGESGIYGYTF.

This clone was observed a single time. This sequence joins TRBV28 and TRBJ2-1; tentatively, D is TRBD1 (6 bases). The CDR3 consists of 16 residues. The V and J ends lost 5 bases and 5 bases respectively, with 19 bases between them. In germline, CDR1 is MDHEN, CDR2 SYDVKM. CDR3 sequence: CASSPPGVVFDNEQFF. The CDR3, as DNA: TGTGCCAGCAGTCCCCCAGGGGTAGTGTTTGACAATGAGCAGTTCTTC.

The gene calls are TRBV7-2 and TRBJ2-7; 9 bases map to TRBD2. Germline trimming cut 3 bases from V and 3 bases from J; bases unmatched to any gene: 9. CDR1 and CDR2 from the germline V gene are SGHTA and FQGNSA. The CDR3 length is 16 residues. CDR3 sequence reads: CASSFSRLADNYEQYF. The CDR3 DNA is TGTGCCAGCAGCTTCTCCCGACTAGCGGACAACTACGAGCAGTACTTC.

The chain links TRBV7-9 to TRBJ1-2; D not certain. The germline V gene encodes CDR1 SEHNR and CDR2 FQNEAQ (reference sequence). The CDR3 extends over 13 amino acids. V gave up 5 bases and J gave up 0 bases, with 7 bases separating them. The CDR3 sequence: CASSPPSNYGYTF. In DNA form, the CDR3 reads TGTGCCAGCAGCCCGCCTTCTAACTATGGCTACACCTTC.

The count of this clone is one. The rearrangement links TRBV27 to TRBJ1-5; tentative D call: TRBD1 (5 bases). The CDR3 length is 16 residues. From germline, CDR1 is MNHEY and CDR2 SMNVEV (reference sequence). Trimming removed 2 bases from V and 3 bases from J, with 14 bases in between. CDR3 bases: TGTGCCAGCAGTTTAATGGCCGGGGACCTCAATCAGCCCCAGCATTTT. It codes for CASSLMAGDLNQPQHF.

This clone appeared a few times. The genes are TRBV5-1 and TRBJ2-5; D remains unclear. CDR3 length: 14 residues. V lost 1 base and J 2 bases, leaving 9 bases between the germline ends. From germline, CDR1 is SGHRS and CDR2 YFSETQ. The CDR3 sequence: CASSLFTYQETQYF. The CDR3 bases are TGCGCCAGCAGCTTGTTCACGTATCAAGAGACCCAGTACTTC.

The chain recombines TRBV18 with TRBJ1-6; D is perhaps TRBD1 (5 bases). Trimming stripped 7 bases from V and 9 bases from J, with 19 bases between. The CDR3 sequence is 15 residues long. Germline CDR1 KGHSH, CDR2 LQKENI. CDR3 bases: TGTGCCAGCTTCGATGGGGCTTCCCGTGGTTCACCCCTCCACTTT. Protein product: CASFDGASRGSPLHF.

This clone has only a few counts. The rearrangement links TRBV7-2 to TRBJ1-5; the match to TRBD1 covers 9 bases. The germline V gene has CDR1 SGHTA and CDR2 FQGNSA. V gave up 5 bases and J gave up 0 bases; unmatched junction bases: 2. CDR3 length: 15 residues. The CDR3 nucleotides are TGTGCCAGCAGCAGACAGGGGGATAGCAATCAGCCCCAGCATTTT. This sequence encodes CASSRQGDSNQPQHF. Combining the CDR3 with reference TRBV7-2 and TRBJ1-5 gives the whole variable domain GAGVSQSPSNKVTEKGKDVELRCDPISGHTALYWYRQSLGQGLEFLIYFQGNSAPDKSGLPSDRFSAERTGGSVSTLTIQRTQQEDSAVYLCASSRQGDSNQPQHFGDGTRLSIL.

This chain uses TRBV2 with TRBJ1-2; D gene unclear. Per germline, CDR1 SNHLY and CDR2 FYNNEI. The ends were cut back, 2 bases at V and 4 bases at J, with 5 bases in the middle. The CDR3 has 12 amino acids. CDR3 residues: CASSETFYGYTF. Written as DNA, the CDR3 is TGTGCCAGCAGTGAAACCTTCTATGGCTACACCTTC. Using reference TRBV2 and TRBJ1-2 for the parts outside the CDR3, the full variable domain is EPEVTQTPSHQVTQMGQEVILRCVPISNHLYFYWYRQILGQKVEFLVSFYNNEISEKSEIFDDQFSVERPDGSNFTLKIRSTKLEDSAMYFCASSETFYGYTFGSGTRLTVV.

The chain is built from TRBV13 and TRBJ1-2; D possibly corresponds to TRBD1 (5 bases). V was trimmed by 3 bases and J by 6 bases, leaving 14 bases between them. This CDR3 comprises 14 residues. Germline V CDR1 and CDR2: PRHDT, FYEKMQ (reference sequence). CDR3 loop: CASSLGQDTDGYTF. CDR3 DNA sequence: TGTGCCAGCAGCTTGGGGCAGGACACGGATGGCTACACCTTC.

The chain carries TRBV13 and TRBJ2-7; D uncertain. V was cut by 4 bases and J by 9 bases, with 13 bases left in between. The CDR3 runs 12 residues. Germline V lookup: CDR1 PRHDT, CDR2 FYEKMQ (reference sequence). CDR3 amino acids: CASSSSHLGQYF. The CDR3 DNA follows: TGTGCCAGCAGCTCCAGCCACCTAGGGCAGTACTTC.

This clone was seen a handful of times. This chain connects TRBV28 to TRBJ1-2; D not certain. V was pared by 5 bases and J by 5 bases, with 3 bases between. This CDR3 comprises 10 residues. Germline CDR1 is MDHEN and CDR2 is SYDVKM. CDR3 DNA: TGTGCCAGCAGTCGGTATGGCTACACCTTC. Translation: CASSRYGYTF.

The chain recombines TRBV18 with TRBJ2-1, with D unclear. The ends were cut back, 3 bases at V and 6 bases at J, with 15 bases in the middle. Germline assignment: CDR1 KGHSH and CDR2 LQKENI. The CDR3 has 15 residues. CDR3 amino acids: CASSPKVLESNEQFF. The DNA for the CDR3 is TGTGCCAGCTCACCTAAGGTCCTAGAATCCAATGAGCAGTTCTTC.

This rearrangement joins TRBV6-5 to TRBJ1-2, with D perhaps matching TRBD1 (5 bases). Trimming cost V 2 bases and J 5 bases, with 9 bases left between them. CDR1 and CDR2 (germline): MNHEY, SVGAGI. CDR3 size: 13 residues. The CDR3 nucleotides read TGTGCCAGCAGTTACACAGGAGAGTATGGCTACACCTTC. This codes for CASSYTGEYGYTF.

V is TRBV20-1 and J is TRBJ1-2; no clear D. Deletions cut 3 bases from V and 8 bases from J, with 7 bases between. This CDR3 spans 10 amino acids. The germline gives CDR1 DFQATT, CDR2 SNEGSKA (reference sequence). CDR3 residues: CSARSSGYTF. The CDR3 DNA sequence: TGCAGTGCTAGGTCCTCGGGCTACACCTTC.

J is TRBJ2-7 and V is TRBV10-3; 10 positions agree with TRBD1. V lost 10 bases to trimming and J lost 7 bases; unmatched junction nucleotides: 13. The CDR3 consists of 14 residues. Germline CDR1 is ENHRY and CDR2 is SYGVKD. This chain's CDR3 is CATWRDRGDLEQYF. The CDR3 region has the DNA TGTGCCACTTGGAGGGACAGGGGCGACCTTGAGCAGTACTTC.

This clone was observed at least ten times. V usage is TRBV6-5 and J usage is TRBJ1-4; possible D gene TRBD1, 6 bases. The V gene lost 6 bases and the J gene lost 4 bases, with 15 bases spanning the gap. Germline CDR1 MNHEY, CDR2 SVGAGI. The CDR3 consists of 15 residues. The CDR3: CASRQGRAHNEKLFF. CDR3 nucleotide sequence: TGTGCCAGCAGACAGGGAAGGGCCCATAATGAAAAACTGTTTTTT.

The chain is built from TRBV18 and TRBJ2-6, with a possible D match to TRBD1 (6 bases). V was shortened by 2 bases and J by 0 bases, with 11 bases between the two germline ends. CDR1 and CDR2 (germline): KGHSH, LQKENI. This CDR3 spans 17 amino acids. The CDR3 reads CASSPGTPSSGANVLTF. Written as DNA, the CDR3 is TGTGCCAGCTCACCAGGGACACCAAGCTCTGGGGCCAACGTCCTGACTTTC. The variable domain in full, with the rest retrieved from reference TRBV18 and TRBJ2-6, is NAGVMQNPRHLVRRRGQEARLRCSPMKGHSHVYWYRQLPEEGLKFMVYLQKENIIDESGMPKERFSAEFPKEGPSILRIQQVVRGDSAAYFCASSPGTPSSGANVLTFGAGSRLTVL.

This clone was observed once. This chain links TRBV6-5 with TRBJ1-2, with D possibly TRBD1 on 6 matching bases. This CDR3 has 14 residues. From germline, CDR1 is MNHEY and CDR2 SVGAGI. V dropped 6 bases and J dropped 4 bases, with 15 bases sitting between them. The CDR3 sequence: CASRRTQGPYGYTF. The CDR3 DNA follows: TGTGCCAGCAGGAGAACACAGGGACCCTATGGCTACACCTTC.

The chain carries TRBV6-4 and TRBJ1-1; 7 bases are a match to TRBD1. The junction had 7 bases not matched to a gene; V was cut back by 10 bases and J by 2 bases. This CDR3 has 13 amino acids. Germline CDR1 reads MRHNA; CDR2 reads SNTAGT. CDR3 sequence: CANWDSHNTEAFF. CDR3 sequence (DNA): TGTGCCAACTGGGACAGCCATAACACTGAAGCTTTCTTT.

This chain uses TRBV27 with TRBJ2-5, with a weak D call TRBD1 (5 bases). Germline-derived CDR1 and CDR2 are MNHEY and SMNVEV (reference sequence). The CDR3 totals 12 residues. Trimming took 5 bases from V and 5 from J, leaving 9 bases between them. The CDR3: CASSHPGETQYF. CDR3 bases: TGTGCCAGCAGTCACCCAGGGGAGACCCAGTACTTC.

The V gene is TRBV30, the J gene TRBJ1-1; D is undetermined. Germline V gene sequence: CDR1 GTSNPN, CDR2 SVGIG (reference sequence). V lost 4 bases and J lost 5, with 8 bases in between. The CDR3 covers 11 residues. The CDR3: CAWKELTEAFF. CDR3 in DNA: TGTGCCTGGAAAGAGCTGACTGAAGCTTTCTTT.